This T cell receptor beta chain emerged from a study of immune reconstitution after stem cell transplant in scleroderma. From the RT-PCR reads, TCRdb called clonotypes with MiXCR, one entry per CDR3 protein. The data show more than 800 distinct CDR3 sequences, around 8.9% seen once. CDR1 is GTSNPN and CDR2 is SVGIG in the germline V gene (reference sequence). This CDR3 has 13 residues. Trimming stripped 1 base from V and 5 bases from J, with 9 bases between. This clonotype is labeled as medium-sized (0.01 to 0.1%). Sample acquisition took place before or after autologous hematopoietic stem cell transplantation (not recorded which). This receptor was obtained from a male donor with systemic sclerosis. This chain joins TRBV30 and TRBJ1-5; D not certain. The CDR3 spells CAWSGSGDQPQHF. In nucleotides, the CDR3 is TGTGCCTGGAGTGGGTCAGGCGATCAGCCCCAGCATTTT.